Below are 15 T cell receptor beta chains sequenced from a single sample in a study of neoadjuvant anti-PD-1 for oral cavity cancer. Libraries were prepared by immunoSEQ multiplex PCR; TCRdb keeps only in-frame clonotypes and omits some of them. The sample lists just over 14,000 clones, approximately 71% occurring once. The sample here was PBMCs, taken before nivolumab (anti-PD-1) treatment. The source of these receptors is a person aged 35-80 years with oral cavity squamous cell carcinoma.

This clone showed up just once. The chain combines TRBV15 with TRBJ1-5; D unclear. Germline lookup yields CDR1 LNHNV and CDR2 YYDKDF (reference sequence). There are 12 residues in the CDR3. The CDR3 is CATGGFNQPQHF. In nucleotides, the CDR3 is TGTGCTACCGGCGGGTTCAATCAGCCCCAGCATTTT.

The CDR3 sequence is CASSLDRLTWTSNNEQFF. CDR3 nucleotides: TGTGCCAGCAGCTTAGACCGACTGACATGGACTAGCAACAATGAGCAGTTCTTC. This sequence joins TRBV13 and TRBJ2-1, with 8 bases matching TRBD2. CDR3 length: 18 residues. Germline V gene data show CDR1 as PRHDT and CDR2 as FYEKMQ (reference sequence). Trimming cost V 1 base and J 5 bases; bases outside gene matches: 13. Full variable domain (rest looked up from reference TRBV13 and TRBJ2-1): AAGVIQSPRHLIKEKRETATLKCYPIPRHDTVYWYQQGPGQDPQFLISFYEKMQSDKGSIPDRFSAQQFSDYHSELNMSSLELGDSALYFCASSLDRLTWTSNNEQFFGPGTRLTVL.

This clone occurred once. V usage is TRBV29-1 and J usage is TRBJ1-3, with a possible D match to TRBD1 (5 bases). The germline V and J ends were trimmed by 6 bases and 2 bases, with 20 bases remaining between them. CDR1 and CDR2 from the germline V gene are SQVTM and ANQGSEA. The CDR3 covers 16 residues. The CDR3 DNA is TGCAGCGTCGTCATCGAGGGGAACTTCGCTGGAAACACCATATATTTT. Its protein product is CSVVIEGNFAGNTIYF.

The V call is TRBV10-2, the J call TRBJ1-2; D gene uncertain. The CDR3 sequence is 13 residues long. Germline CDR1 and CDR2: WSHSY and SAAADI. Trimming stripped 0 bases from V and 6 bases from J, with 8 bases between. The CDR3 reads CASSESGGHGYTF. DNA for the CDR3: TGCGCCAGCAGTGAGTCAGGAGGACATGGCTACACCTTC.

V usage is TRBV10-3 and J usage is TRBJ1-6; no reliable D call. This CDR3 is 16 amino acids long. With 0 bases removed from V and 11 bases from J, the gap between germline ends came to 17 bases. Germline V gene lookup returns CDR1 ENHRY and CDR2 SYGVKD. The CDR3 DNA reads TGTGCCATCAGTGAGTCGTACTGGACGGTCAAGGCACCCCTCCACTTT. Translating gives CAISESYWTVKAPLHF.

In this sample, this clone turned up a few times. The chain is built from TRBV5-8 and TRBJ1-1, with D unresolved. V lost 4 bases to trimming and J lost 1 base, with 11 bases between them. Germline values: CDR1 SGHTS, CDR2 YDEGEE. The CDR3 totals 14 residues. The CDR3 DNA reads as TGTGCCAGCAGCCCCGAGCGGGAGAACACTGAAGCTTTCTTT. It encodes CASSPERENTEAFF. The whole variable domain, remainder taken from reference TRBV5-8 and TRBJ1-1, is EAGVTQSPTHLIKTRGQQATLRCSPISGHTSVYWYQQALGLGLQFLLWYDEGEERNRGNFPPRFSGRQFPNYSSELNVNALELEDSALYLCASSPERENTEAFFGQGTRLTVV.

The chain has TRBV29-1 and TRBJ2-3; possible D gene TRBD1, 5 bases. From germline, CDR1 is SQVTM and CDR2 ANQGSEA. V shed 6 bases and J shed 3 bases, with 22 bases lying between them. The CDR3 contains 16 residues. The CDR3 region is CSVPLGVRETTDTQYF. The CDR3 DNA follows: TGCAGCGTCCCCCTTGGAGTCAGGGAAACGACAGATACGCAGTATTTT.

This chain connects TRBV5-1 to TRBJ2-5, with D possibly matching TRBD1 (6 bases). Germline values: CDR1 SGHRS, CDR2 YFSETQ. The CDR3 totals 14 residues. Trimming left V 7 bases short and J 4 bases short, with 17 bases between. In DNA, the CDR3 is TGCGCCAGCGCCAAGGGGGACCTCTTAGAGACCCAGTACTTC. The encoded protein is CASAKGDLLETQYF.

This rearrangement joins TRBV2 to TRBJ2-7, with 10 bases that match TRBD2. The CDR3 contains 17 residues. CDR1 is SNHLY, CDR2 FYNNEI, per germline. Trimming cost V 2 bases and J 5 bases; bases outside gene matches: 12. The CDR3 here is CASSEPDRLAGADEQYF. In nucleotides, the CDR3 is TGTGCCAGCAGTGAACCCGACCGGCTAGCGGGAGCAGACGAGCAGTACTTC.

The genes are TRBV9 and TRBJ1-2, with a weak D call TRBD1 (5 bases). The CDR3 has 16 amino acids. Germline V gives CDR1 SGDLS, CDR2 YYNGEE. The V and J ends lost 5 bases and 1 base respectively, with 18 bases between them. The CDR3 sequence: CASRSHGQGGNYGYTF. CDR3 in DNA: TGTGCCAGCAGATCCCACGGGCAGGGTGGTAACTATGGCTACACCTTC.

This chain links TRBV21-1 with TRBJ2-7; the table's D call of TRBD1 was not tested on the DNA. TRBV21-1 is a pseudogene. The length of the CDR3 is 18 residues. The chain's CDR3 is CASSKVTQPGTGFYEQYF. The CDR3 DNA is TGTGCCAGCAGCAAAGTAACCCAACCGGGGACAGGCTTTTACGAGCAGTACTTC.

V gene TRBV27 combines with J gene TRBJ1-4; tentatively, D is TRBD1 (6 bases). This CDR3 is built from 13 residues. V was trimmed by 9 bases and J by 4 bases, leaving 12 bases between them. Germline loops: CDR1 MNHEY, CDR2 SMNVEV (reference sequence). For the CDR3, the DNA is TGTGCCAGTTCCGGACAGCTTAATGAAAAACTGTTTTTT. This translates into CASSGQLNEKLFF.

This sequence joins TRBV5-4 and TRBJ1-2; 9 bases match TRBD1. The CDR3 covers 15 residues. V was clipped by 4 bases and J by 2 bases; unmatched bases: 6. CDR1 is SGHNT and CDR2 is YYREEE in the germline V gene (reference sequence). CDR3 sequence: CASSPSGTGNYGYTF. CDR3 DNA: TGTGCCAGCAGCCCCTCCGGGACAGGGAACTATGGCTACACCTTC.

The chain carries TRBV28 and TRBJ1-1; D call uncertain. Trimming took off 2 bases at V and 1 base at J, with 14 bases between the two ends. This CDR3 has 16 amino acids. Germline CDR1 is MDHEN and CDR2 is SYDVKM. CDR3: CASSLGRLVRNTEAFF. For the CDR3, the DNA is TGTGCCAGCAGTTTAGGTCGTCTGGTAAGGAACACTGAAGCTTTCTTT. The whole variable domain, filled in from reference TRBV28 and TRBJ1-1, reads DVKVTQSSRYLVKRTGEKVFLECVQDMDHENMFWYRQDPGLGLRLIYFSYDVKMKEKGDIPEGYSVSREKKERFSLILESASTNQTSMYLCASSLGRLVRNTEAFFGQGTRLTVV.

The V and J genes are TRBV19 and TRBJ1-2; no definite D call. V lost 3 bases, J lost 3 bases, and 11 bases lay in between. The length of the CDR3 is 14 residues. Germline values: CDR1 LNHDA, CDR2 SQIVND (reference sequence). The DNA for the CDR3 is TGTGCCAGTAGTATTTCTAGCGGCTACTATGGCTACACCTTC. Translation: CASSISSGYYGYTF.